These 11 T cell receptor beta chains were all obtained from the same sample, sequenced in a study of cytomegalovirus exposure and HLA in healthy donors. A multiplex PCR was run with 60 Vbeta primers and 13 Jbeta primers. Using immunoSEQ multiplex PCR, the repertoire was profiled, and TCRdb retains in-frame clones only, with some absent. The sample consists of around 120,000 clones, around 83% of them appearing once. The material sequenced was PBMCs. All receptors derive from a human donor in good health.

V is TRBV9 and J is TRBJ1-1, with D possibly TRBD1 on 6 matching bases. This CDR3 region has 14 residues. V dropped 4 bases and J dropped 8 bases, with 18 bases sitting between them. Germline V gives CDR1 SGDLS, CDR2 YYNGEE. DNA of the CDR3: TGTGCCAGCAGCCCTTCTGGCCCAGGGGTAGAAGCTTTCTTT. Translating it yields CASSPSGPGVEAFF.

This clone came up once. The V gene is TRBV27, the J gene TRBJ2-2; 11 bases fit TRBD1. V lost 3 bases and J lost 4; bases outside the gene matches: 1. The CDR3 runs to 15 residues. Germline assignment: CDR1 MNHEY and CDR2 SMNVEV (reference sequence). The CDR3 bases are TGTGCCAGCAGTTTCGGGACAGGGGGCACCGGGGAGCTGTTTTTT. As protein: CASSFGTGGTGELFF.

V usage is TRBV4-2 and J usage is TRBJ1-2; D gene ambiguous. V was trimmed by 1 base and J by 3 bases, leaving 15 bases between them. The CDR3 has 16 amino acids. Germline V gives CDR1 LGHNA, CDR2 YNFKEQ. The chain's CDR3 is CASSQGRAGGYYGYTF. The CDR3 DNA is TGTGCCAGCAGCCAAGGGCGAGCAGGTGGTTACTATGGCTACACCTTC.

This clone was seen once. The J gene is TRBJ2-7, the V gene TRBV7-2; 7 bases match TRBD2. This CDR3 contains 15 residues. Germline V gene lookup returns CDR1 SGHTA and CDR2 FQGNSA. V shed 3 bases and J 2 bases; nucleotides not matched to a gene: 7. In DNA, the CDR3 is TGTGCCAGCAGCTTGTGGGCGGGAGTCACCTACGAGCAGTACTTC. It specifies CASSLWAGVTYEQYF.

The rearrangement joins TRBV5-4 to TRBJ2-3; possibly TRBD1 for D (7 bases). There are 15 residues in the CDR3. Trimming removed 7 bases from V and 2 bases from J, with 17 bases in between. The germline V gene encodes CDR1 SGHNT and CDR2 YYREEE (reference sequence). The CDR3 DNA is TGTGCCAGCCACCTGCGGGGACAGACCACAGATACGCAGTATTTT. Amino acids: CASHLRGQTTDTQYF.

A word on this clone: The same CDR3 also results from other DNA sequences found in this sample. The chain combines TRBV27 with TRBJ1-5, with a weak D call TRBD1 (5 bases). V was shortened by 3 bases and J by 7 bases, with 13 bases between the two germline ends. This CDR3 comprises 14 residues. Germline-derived CDR1 and CDR2 are MNHEY and SMNVEV (reference sequence). The CDR3 region is CASSLTGRGQPQHF. CDR3 DNA: TGTGCCAGCAGTTTGACCGGAAGGGGCCAGCCCCAGCATTTT.

The J gene is TRBJ1-1, the V gene TRBV4-2; 9 bases are a match to TRBD1. Germline-derived CDR1 and CDR2 are LGHNA and YNFKEQ. V was pared by 0 bases and J by 7 bases, with 9 bases of the junction left unmatched. This CDR3 spans 16 amino acids. The DNA for the CDR3 is TGTGCCAGCAGCCAAGATGTGGGACAGGGTGGAGATGAAGCTTTCTTT. It yields the protein CASSQDVGQGGDEAFF.

The chain has TRBV6-5 and TRBJ1-2; TRBD1 aligns across 7 bases. V was clipped by 7 bases and J by 7 bases; unmatched bases: 6. The CDR3 has 12 residues. Germline V gives CDR1 MNHEY, CDR2 SVGAGI. CDR3 in amino acids: CASKQGFSGYTF. CDR3 DNA: TGTGCCAGCAAACAGGGGTTCTCTGGCTACACCTTC.

The genes are TRBV7-6 and TRBJ2-6, with no clear D. Germline V gives CDR1 SGHVS, CDR2 FNYEAQ. Trimming removed 4 bases at V and 2 bases at J, with 12 bases between. The CDR3 loop spans 16 amino acids. CDR3 DNA: TGTGCCAGCAGCTCTACCGACTTGGCTGGGGCCAACGTCCTGACTTTC. This encodes CASSSTDLAGANVLTF.

This clone was found once. The chain joins TRBV7-6 to TRBJ2-1; TRBD2 aligns across 14 bases. The CDR3 totals 17 residues. The junction had 6 bases not matched to a gene; V was cut back by 5 bases and J by 3 bases. Germline CDR1 SGHVS, CDR2 FNYEAQ. CDR3 sequence: CASSPRTSGGHYNEQFF. CDR3 nucleotides: TGTGCCAGCAGCCCTCGGACTAGCGGGGGGCACTACAATGAGCAGTTCTTC.

This clone came up a few times. V and J are TRBV4-1 and TRBJ1-2, with D unresolved. The V end lost 3 bases, the J end lost 2 bases, and 10 bases lay between the germline ends. Looked up from germline, CDR1 is MGHRA and CDR2 is YSYEKL. The CDR3 consists of 14 residues. The chain's CDR3 is CASSHPRRNYGYTF. The CDR3 nucleotides read TGCGCCAGCAGCCACCCCAGGAGGAACTATGGCTACACCTTC.